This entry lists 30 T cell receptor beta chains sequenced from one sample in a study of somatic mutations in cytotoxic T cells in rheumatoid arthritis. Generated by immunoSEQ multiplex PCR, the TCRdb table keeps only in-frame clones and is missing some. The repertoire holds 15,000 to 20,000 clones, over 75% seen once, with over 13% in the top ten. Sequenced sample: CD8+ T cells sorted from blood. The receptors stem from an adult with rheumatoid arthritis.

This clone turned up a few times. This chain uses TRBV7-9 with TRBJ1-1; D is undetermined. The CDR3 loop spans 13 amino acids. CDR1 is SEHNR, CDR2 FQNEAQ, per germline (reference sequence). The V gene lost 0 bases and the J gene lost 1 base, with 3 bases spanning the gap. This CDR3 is CASSLAENTEAFF. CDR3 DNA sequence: TGTGCCAGCAGCTTAGCAGAGAACACTGAAGCTTTCTTT.

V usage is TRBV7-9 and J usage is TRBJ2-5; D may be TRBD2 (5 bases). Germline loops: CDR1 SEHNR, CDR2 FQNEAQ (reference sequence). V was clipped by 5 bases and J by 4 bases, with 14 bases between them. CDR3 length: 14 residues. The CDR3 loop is CASSLGSGSETQYF. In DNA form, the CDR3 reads TGTGCCAGCAGCCTAGGGAGCGGCTCAGAGACCCAGTACTTC.

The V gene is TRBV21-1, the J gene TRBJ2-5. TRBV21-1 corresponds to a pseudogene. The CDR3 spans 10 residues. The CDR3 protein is CASEQETQYF. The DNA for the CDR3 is TGTGCCAGCGAACAAGAGACCCAGTACTTC.

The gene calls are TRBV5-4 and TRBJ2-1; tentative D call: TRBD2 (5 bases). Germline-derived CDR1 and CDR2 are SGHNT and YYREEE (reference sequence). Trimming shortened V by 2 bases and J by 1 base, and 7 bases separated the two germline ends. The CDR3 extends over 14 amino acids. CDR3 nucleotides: TGTGCCAGCAGCTTCAGCGGATCCTACAATGAGCAGTTCTTC. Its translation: CASSFSGSYNEQFF.

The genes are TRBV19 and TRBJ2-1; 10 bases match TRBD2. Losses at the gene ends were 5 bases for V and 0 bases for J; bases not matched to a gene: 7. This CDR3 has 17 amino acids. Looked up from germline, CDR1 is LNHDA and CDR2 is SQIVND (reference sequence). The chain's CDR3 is CASSGLAGVSSYNEQFF. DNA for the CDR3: TGTGCCAGTAGTGGTCTAGCGGGGGTATCCTCCTACAATGAGCAGTTCTTC.

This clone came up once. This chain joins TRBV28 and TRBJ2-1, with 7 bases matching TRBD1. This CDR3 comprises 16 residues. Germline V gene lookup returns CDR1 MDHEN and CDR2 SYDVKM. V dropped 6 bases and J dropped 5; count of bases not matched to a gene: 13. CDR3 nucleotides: TGTGCCAGCAGCCTAAGTATGGGGACAGTTGACAATGAGCAGTTCTTC. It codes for CASSLSMGTVDNEQFF.

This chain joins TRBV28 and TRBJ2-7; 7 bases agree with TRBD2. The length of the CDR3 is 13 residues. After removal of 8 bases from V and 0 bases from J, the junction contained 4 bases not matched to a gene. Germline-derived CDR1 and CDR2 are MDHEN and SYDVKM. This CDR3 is CASLGTNSYEQYF. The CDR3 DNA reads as TGTGCCAGCCTCGGGACTAACTCCTACGAGCAGTACTTC. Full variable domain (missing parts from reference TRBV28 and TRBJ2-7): DVKVTQSSRYLVKRTGEKVFLECVQDMDHENMFWYRQDPGLGLRLIYFSYDVKMKEKGDIPEGYSVSREKKERFSLILESASTNQTSMYLCASLGTNSYEQYFGPGTRLTVT.

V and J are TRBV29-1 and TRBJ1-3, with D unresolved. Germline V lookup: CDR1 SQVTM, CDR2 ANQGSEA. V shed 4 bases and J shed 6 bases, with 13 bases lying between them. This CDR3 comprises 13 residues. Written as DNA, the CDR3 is TGCAGCGTTGGGAGTACAGAACTAAACACCATATATTTT. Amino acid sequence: CSVGSTELNTIYF. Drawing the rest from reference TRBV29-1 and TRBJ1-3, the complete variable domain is SAVISQKPSRDICQRGTSLTIQCQVDSQVTMMFWYRQQPGQSLTLIATANQGSEATYESGFVIDKFPISRPNLTFSTLTVSNMSPEDSSIYLCSVGSTELNTIYFGEGSWLTVV.

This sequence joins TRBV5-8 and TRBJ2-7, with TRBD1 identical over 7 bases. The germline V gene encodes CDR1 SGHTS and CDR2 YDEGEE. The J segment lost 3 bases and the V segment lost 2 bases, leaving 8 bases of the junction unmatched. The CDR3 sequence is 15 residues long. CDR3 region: CASSFRDSKSYEQYF. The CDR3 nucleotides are TGTGCCAGCAGCTTTAGGGACAGCAAAAGCTACGAGCAGTACTTC. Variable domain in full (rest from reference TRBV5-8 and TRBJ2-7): EAGVTQSPTHLIKTRGQQATLRCSPISGHTSVYWYQQALGLGLQFLLWYDEGEERNRGNFPPRFSGRQFPNYSSELNVNALELEDSALYLCASSFRDSKSYEQYFGPGTRLTVT.

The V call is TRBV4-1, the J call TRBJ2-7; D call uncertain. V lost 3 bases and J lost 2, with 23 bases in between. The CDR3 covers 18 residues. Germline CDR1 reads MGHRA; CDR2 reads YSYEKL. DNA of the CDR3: TGCGCCAGCAGCCACAAAGGCGGTTCCGCCGAAGGCCCCTACGAGCAGTACTTC. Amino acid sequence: CASSHKGGSAEGPYEQYF.

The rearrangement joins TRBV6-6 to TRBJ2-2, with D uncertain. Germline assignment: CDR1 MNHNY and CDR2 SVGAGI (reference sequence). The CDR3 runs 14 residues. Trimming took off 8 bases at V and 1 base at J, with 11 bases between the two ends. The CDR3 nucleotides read TGTGCCAGCCATGACGGCTTGAACACCGGGGAGCTGTTTTTT. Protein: CASHDGLNTGELFF.

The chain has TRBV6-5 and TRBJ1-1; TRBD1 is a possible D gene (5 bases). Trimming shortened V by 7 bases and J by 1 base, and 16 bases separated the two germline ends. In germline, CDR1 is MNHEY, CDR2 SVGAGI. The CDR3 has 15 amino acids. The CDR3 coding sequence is TGTGCCAGCAAATATACTACGGGGGGGAACACTGAAGCTTTCTTT. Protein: CASKYTTGGNTEAFF.

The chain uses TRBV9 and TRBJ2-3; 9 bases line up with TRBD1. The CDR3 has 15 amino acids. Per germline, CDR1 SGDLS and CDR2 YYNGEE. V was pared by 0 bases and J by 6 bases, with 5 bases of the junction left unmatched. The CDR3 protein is CASSVAHRGRDTQYF. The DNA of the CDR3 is TGTGCCAGCAGCGTAGCGCACAGGGGGCGGGATACGCAGTATTTT.

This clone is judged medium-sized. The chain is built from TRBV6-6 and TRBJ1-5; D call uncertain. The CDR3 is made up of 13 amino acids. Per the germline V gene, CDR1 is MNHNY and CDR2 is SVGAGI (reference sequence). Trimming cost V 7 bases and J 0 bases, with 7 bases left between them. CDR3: CASTSLSNQPQHF. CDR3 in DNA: TGTGCCAGCACCAGCCTTAGCAATCAGCCCCAGCATTTT.

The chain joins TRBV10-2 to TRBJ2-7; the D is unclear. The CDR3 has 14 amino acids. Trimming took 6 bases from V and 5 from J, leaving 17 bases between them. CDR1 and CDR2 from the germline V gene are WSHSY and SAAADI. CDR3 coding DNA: TGCGCCAGCAGAGAGACGTTCGGGTTCCACGAGCAGTACTTC. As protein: CASRETFGFHEQYF.

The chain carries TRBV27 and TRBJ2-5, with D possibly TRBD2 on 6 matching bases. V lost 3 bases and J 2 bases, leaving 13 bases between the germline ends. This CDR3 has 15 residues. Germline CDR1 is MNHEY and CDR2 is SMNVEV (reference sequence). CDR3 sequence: CASSLAGFGQETQYF. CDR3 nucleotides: TGTGCCAGCAGTTTGGCGGGGTTTGGGCAAGAGACCCAGTACTTC.

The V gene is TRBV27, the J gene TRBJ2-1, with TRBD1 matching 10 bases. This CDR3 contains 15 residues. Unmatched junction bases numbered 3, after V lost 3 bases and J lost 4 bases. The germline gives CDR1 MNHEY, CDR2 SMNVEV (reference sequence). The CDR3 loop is CASSLGTGAYNEQFF. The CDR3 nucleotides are TGTGCCAGCAGTTTGGGGACAGGGGCGTACAATGAGCAGTTCTTC.

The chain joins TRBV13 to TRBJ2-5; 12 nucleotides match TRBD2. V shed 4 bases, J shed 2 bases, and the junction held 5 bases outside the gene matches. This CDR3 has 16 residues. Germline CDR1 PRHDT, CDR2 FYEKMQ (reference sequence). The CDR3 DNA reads TGTGCCAGCAGCTCGGGACTAGCGGGTGTACAAGAGACCCAGTACTTC. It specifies CASSSGLAGVQETQYF.

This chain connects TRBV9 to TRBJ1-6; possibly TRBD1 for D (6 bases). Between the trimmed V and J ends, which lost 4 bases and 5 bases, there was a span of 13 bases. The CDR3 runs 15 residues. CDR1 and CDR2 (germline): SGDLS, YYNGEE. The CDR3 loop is CASSLQGRDNSPLHF. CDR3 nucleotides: TGTGCCAGCAGCTTACAGGGCAGGGATAATTCACCCCTCCACTTT.

The chain's CDR3 is CASSEQDRARYNEQFF. The CDR3 DNA sequence: TGTGCCAGCAGCGAACAAGACAGGGCGCGGTACAATGAGCAGTTCTTC. The genes are TRBV9 and TRBJ2-1, with TRBD1 identical over 7 bases. Unmatched junction bases numbered 10, after V lost 3 bases and J lost 4 bases. The germline V gene encodes CDR1 SGDLS and CDR2 YYNGEE. This CDR3 spans 16 amino acids. Drawing the rest from reference TRBV9 and TRBJ2-1, the complete variable domain is DSGVTQTPKHLITATGQRVTLRCSPRSGDLSVYWYQQSLDQGLQFLIQYYNGEERAKGNILERFSAQQFPDLHSELNLSSLELGDSALYFCASSEQDRARYNEQFFGPGTRLTVL.

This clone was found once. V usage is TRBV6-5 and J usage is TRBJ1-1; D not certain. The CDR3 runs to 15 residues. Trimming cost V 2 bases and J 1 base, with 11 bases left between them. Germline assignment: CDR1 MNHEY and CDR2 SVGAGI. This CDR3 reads CASSYRAPENTEAFF. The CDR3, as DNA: TGTGCCAGCAGTTACAGGGCCCCGGAGAACACTGAAGCTTTCTTT.

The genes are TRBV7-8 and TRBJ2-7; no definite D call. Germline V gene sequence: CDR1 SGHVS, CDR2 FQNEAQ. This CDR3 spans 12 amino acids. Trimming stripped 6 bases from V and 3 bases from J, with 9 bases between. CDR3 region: CASSSLDYEQYF. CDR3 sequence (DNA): TGTGCCAGCAGTTCGCTAGACTACGAGCAGTACTTC.

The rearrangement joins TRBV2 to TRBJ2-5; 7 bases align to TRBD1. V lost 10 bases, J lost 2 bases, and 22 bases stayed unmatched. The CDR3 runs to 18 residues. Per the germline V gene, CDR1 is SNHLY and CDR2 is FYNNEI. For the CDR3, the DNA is TGTGCCACCTACAGGGACAGTCTTACTTTCCAGATTCAAGAGACCCAGTACTTC. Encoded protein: CATYRDSLTFQIQETQYF.

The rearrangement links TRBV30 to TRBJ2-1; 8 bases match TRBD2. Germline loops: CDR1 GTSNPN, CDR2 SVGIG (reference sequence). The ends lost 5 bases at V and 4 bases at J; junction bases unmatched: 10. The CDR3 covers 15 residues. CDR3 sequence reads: CAWAGELAEYNEQFF. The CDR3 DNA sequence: TGTGCCTGGGCCGGGGAACTAGCGGAGTACAATGAGCAGTTCTTC.

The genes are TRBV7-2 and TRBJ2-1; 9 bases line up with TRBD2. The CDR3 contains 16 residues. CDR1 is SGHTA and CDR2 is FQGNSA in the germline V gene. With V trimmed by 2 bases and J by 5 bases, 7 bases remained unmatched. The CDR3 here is CASSLSGGLKDNEQFF. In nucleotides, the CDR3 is TGTGCCAGCAGCTTAAGCGGGGGGCTGAAAGACAATGAGCAGTTCTTC.

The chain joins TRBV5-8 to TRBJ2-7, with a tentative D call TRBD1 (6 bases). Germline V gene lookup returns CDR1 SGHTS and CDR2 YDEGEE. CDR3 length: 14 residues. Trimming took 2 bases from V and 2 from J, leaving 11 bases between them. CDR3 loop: CASSFVSGAYEQYF. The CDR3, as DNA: TGTGCCAGCAGCTTTGTTTCAGGGGCCTACGAGCAGTACTTC.

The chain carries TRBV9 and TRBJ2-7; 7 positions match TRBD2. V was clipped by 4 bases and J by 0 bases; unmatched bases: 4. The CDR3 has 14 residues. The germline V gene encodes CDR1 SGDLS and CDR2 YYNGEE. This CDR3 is CASSPGGTSYEQYF. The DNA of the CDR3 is TGTGCCAGCAGCCCCGGGGGGACCTCCTACGAGCAGTACTTC.

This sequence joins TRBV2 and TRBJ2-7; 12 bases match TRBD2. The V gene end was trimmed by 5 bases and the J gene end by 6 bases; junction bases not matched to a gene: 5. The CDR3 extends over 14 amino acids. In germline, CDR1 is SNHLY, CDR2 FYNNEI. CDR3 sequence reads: CASSPSGGAGEQYF. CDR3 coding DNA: TGTGCCAGCAGTCCTAGCGGGGGGGCCGGCGAGCAGTACTTC.

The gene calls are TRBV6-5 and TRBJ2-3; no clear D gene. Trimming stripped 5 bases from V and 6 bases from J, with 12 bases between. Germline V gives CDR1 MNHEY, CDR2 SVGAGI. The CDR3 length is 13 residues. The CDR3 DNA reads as TGTGCCAGCAGTCCCAACAATGGGGATACGCAGTATTTT. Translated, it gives CASSPNNGDTQYF.

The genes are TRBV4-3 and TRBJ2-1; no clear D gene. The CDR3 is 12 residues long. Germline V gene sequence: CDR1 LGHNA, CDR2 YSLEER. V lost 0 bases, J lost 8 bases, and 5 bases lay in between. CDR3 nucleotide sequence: TGCGCCAGCAGCCAAGAGGGCTATGAGCAGTTCTTC. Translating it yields CASSQEGYEQFF.